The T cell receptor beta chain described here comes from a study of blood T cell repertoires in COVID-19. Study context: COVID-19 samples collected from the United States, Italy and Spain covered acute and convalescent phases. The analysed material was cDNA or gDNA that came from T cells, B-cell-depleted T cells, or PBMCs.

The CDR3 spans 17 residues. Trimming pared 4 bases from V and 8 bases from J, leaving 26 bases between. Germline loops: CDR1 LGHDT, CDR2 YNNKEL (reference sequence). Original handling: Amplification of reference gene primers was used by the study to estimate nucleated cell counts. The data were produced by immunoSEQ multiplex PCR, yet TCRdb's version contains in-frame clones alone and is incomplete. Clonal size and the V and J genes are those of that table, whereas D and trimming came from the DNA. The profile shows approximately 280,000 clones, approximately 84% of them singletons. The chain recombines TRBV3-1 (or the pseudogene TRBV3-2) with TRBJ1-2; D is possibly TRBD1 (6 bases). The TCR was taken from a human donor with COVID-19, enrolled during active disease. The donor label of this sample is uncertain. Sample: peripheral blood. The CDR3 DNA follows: TGTGCCAGCAGCCCATCCCAACAGGGTGGAAAGGTGTTGGGCTACACCTTC. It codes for CASSPSQQGGKVLGYTF.